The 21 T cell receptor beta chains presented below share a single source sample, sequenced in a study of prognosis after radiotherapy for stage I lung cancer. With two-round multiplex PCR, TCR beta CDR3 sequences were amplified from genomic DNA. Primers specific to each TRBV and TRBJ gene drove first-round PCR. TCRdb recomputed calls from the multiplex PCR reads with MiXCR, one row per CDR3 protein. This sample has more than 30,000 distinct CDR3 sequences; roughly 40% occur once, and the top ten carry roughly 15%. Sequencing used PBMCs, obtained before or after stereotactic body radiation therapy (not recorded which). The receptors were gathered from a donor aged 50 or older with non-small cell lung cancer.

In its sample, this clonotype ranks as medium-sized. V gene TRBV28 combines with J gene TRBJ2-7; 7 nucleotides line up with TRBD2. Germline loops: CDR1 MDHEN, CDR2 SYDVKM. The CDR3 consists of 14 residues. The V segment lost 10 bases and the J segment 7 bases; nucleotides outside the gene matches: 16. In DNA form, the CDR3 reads TGTGCCACCTCGTGGAGCGGGGCCCCGCTGGAGCAGTACTTC. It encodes CATSWSGAPLEQYF. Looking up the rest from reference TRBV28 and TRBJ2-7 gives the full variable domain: DVKVTQSSRYLVKRTGEKVFLECVQDMDHENMFWYRQDPGLGLRLIYFSYDVKMKEKGDIPEGYSVSREKKERFSLILESASTNQTSMYLCATSWSGAPLEQYFGPGTRLTVT.

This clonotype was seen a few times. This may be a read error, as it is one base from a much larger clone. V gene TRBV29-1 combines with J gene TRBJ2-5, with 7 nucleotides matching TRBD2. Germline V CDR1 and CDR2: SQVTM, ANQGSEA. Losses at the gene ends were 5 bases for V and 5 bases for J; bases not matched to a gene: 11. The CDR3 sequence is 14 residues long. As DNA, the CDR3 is TGCAGCGTTACCCCTGGGGGGGGTTTGGAGACCCAGTACTTC. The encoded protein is CSVTPGGGLETQYF.

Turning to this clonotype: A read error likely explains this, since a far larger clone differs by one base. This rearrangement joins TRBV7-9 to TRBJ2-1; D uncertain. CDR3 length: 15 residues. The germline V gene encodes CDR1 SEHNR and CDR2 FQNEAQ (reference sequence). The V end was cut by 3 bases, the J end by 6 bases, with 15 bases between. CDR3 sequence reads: CASSFAVGISNEQFF. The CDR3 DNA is TGTGCCAGCAGCTTCGCGGTAGGGATAAGCAATGAGCAGTTCTTC.

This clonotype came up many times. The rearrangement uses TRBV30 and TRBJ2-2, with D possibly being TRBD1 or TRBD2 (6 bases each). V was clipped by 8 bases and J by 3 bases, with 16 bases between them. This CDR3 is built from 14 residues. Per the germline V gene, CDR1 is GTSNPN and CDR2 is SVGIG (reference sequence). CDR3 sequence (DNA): TGTGCCGGCCGGGGGCTGGCGTACACCGGGGAGCTGTTTTTT. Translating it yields CAGRGLAYTGELFF.

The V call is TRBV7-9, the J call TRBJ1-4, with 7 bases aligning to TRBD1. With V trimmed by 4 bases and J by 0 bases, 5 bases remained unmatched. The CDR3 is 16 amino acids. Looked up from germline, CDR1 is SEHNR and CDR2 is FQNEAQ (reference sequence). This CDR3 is CASSSGDRTTNEKLFF. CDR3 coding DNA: TGTGCCAGCAGCTCAGGGGACAGAACAACTAATGAAAAACTGTTTTTT.

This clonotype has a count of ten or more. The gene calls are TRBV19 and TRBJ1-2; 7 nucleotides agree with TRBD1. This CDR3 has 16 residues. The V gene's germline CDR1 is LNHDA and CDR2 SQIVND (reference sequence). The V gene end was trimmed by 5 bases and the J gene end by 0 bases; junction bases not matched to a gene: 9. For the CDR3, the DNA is TGTGCCAGTAGTCGGCAGGGGGTCAACGCTAACTATGGCTACACCTTC. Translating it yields CASSRQGVNANYGYTF.

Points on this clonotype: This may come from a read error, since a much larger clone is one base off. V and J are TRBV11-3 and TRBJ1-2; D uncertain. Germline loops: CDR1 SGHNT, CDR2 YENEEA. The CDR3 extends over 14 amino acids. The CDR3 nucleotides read TGTGTCAGCAGCTTTTCGTTTGATCCGTATAGCTACACCTTC. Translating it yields CVSSFSFDPYSYTF.

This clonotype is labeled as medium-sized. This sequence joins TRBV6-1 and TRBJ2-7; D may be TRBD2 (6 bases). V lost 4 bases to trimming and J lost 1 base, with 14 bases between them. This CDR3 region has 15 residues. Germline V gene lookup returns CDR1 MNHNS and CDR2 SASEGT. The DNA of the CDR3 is TGTGCCAGCAGTGTGCTTGAGGGAGGTTCCTACGAGCAGTACTTC. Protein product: CASSVLEGGSYEQYF.

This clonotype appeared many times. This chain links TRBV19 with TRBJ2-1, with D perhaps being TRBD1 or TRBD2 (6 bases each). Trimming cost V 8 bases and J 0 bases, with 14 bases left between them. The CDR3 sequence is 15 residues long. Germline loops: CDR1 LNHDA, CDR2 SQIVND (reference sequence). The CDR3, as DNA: TGTGCCAGTGGGGGTAGGGGGGCCTCCTACAATGAGCAGTTCTTC. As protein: CASGGRGASYNEQFF.

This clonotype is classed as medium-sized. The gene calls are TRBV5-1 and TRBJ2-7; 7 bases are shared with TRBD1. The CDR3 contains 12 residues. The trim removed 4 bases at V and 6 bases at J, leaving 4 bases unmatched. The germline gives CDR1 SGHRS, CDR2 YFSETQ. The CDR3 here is CASSLTGSEQYF. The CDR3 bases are TGCGCCAGCAGCCTGACAGGGTCCGAGCAGTACTTC.

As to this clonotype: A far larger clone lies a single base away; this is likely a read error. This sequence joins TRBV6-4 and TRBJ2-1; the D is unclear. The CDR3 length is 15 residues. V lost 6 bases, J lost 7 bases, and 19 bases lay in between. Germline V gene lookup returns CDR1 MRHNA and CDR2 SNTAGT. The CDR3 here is CASRPLLAGLNEQFF. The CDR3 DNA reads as TGTGCCAGCAGACCACTATTAGCCGGTCTAAATGAGCAGTTCTTC.

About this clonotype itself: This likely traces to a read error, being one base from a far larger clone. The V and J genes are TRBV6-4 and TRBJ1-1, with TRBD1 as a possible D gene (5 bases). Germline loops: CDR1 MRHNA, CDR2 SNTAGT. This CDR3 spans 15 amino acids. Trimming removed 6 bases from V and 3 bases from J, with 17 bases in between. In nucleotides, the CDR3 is TGTGCCAGCAGGTCCCAGGGAGGGTGCCACACTGAAGCTTTCTTT. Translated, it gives CASRSQGGCHTEAFF.

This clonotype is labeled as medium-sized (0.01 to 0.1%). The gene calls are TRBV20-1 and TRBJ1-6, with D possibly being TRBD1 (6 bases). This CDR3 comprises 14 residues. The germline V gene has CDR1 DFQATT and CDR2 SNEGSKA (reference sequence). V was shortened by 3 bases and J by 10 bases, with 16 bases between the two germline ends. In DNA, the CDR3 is TGCAGTGCTAGGAAGACAGGAATCCAATCACCCCTCCACTTT. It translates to CSARKTGIQSPLHF.

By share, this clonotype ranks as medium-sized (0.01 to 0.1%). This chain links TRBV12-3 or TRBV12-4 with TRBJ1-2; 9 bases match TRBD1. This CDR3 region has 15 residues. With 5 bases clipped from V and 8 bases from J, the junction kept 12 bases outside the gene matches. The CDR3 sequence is CASSPRRQGVDGYTF. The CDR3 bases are TGTGCCAGCAGTCCCAGACGACAGGGGGTGGACGGCTACACCTTC.

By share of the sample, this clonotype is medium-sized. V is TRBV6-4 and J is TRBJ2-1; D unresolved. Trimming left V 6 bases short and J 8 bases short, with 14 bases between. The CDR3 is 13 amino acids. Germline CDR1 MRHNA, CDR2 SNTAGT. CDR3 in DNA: TGTGCCAGCAGGCGCACGGATGGGGATGAGCAGTTCTTC. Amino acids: CASRRTDGDEQFF.

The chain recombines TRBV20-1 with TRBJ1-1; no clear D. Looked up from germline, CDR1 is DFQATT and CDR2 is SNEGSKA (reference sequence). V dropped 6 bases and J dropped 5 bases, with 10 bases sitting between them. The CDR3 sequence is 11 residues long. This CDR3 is CSANRGTEAFF. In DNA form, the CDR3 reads TGCAGTGCCAACCGGGGTACTGAAGCTTTCTTT.

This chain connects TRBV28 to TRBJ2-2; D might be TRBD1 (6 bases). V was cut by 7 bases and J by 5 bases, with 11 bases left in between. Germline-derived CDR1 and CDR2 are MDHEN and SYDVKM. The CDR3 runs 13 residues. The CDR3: CASNSRGTGELFF. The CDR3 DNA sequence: TGTGCCAGCAATAGTAGGGGGACCGGGGAGCTGTTTTTT.

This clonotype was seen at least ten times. This chain's CDR3 is CASSPGTSVNEQFF. The CDR3 DNA sequence: TGTGCCAGCAGCCCGGGGACTAGCGTTAATGAGCAGTTCTTC. The chain joins TRBV7-6 to TRBJ2-1; 10 bases align to TRBD2. Germline loops: CDR1 SGHVS, CDR2 FNYEAQ. The CDR3 extends over 14 amino acids. J lost 7 bases, V lost 5 bases, and 5 bases had no gene match.

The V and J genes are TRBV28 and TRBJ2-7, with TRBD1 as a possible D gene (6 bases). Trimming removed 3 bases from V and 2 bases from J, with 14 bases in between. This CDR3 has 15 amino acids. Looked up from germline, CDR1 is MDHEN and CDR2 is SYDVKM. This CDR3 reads CASSFRNRAAYEQYF. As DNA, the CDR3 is TGTGCCAGCAGTTTCCGAAACAGGGCAGCCTACGAGCAGTACTTC. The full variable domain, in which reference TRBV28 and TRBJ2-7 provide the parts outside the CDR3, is DVKVTQSSRYLVKRTGEKVFLECVQDMDHENMFWYRQDPGLGLRLIYFSYDVKMKEKGDIPEGYSVSREKKERFSLILESASTNQTSMYLCASSFRNRAAYEQYFGPGTRLTVT.

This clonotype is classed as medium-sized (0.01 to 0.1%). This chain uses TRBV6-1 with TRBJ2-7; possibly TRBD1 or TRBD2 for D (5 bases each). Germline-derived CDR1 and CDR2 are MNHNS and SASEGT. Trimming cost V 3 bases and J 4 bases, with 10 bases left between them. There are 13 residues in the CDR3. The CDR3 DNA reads TGTGCCAGCAGTGAGGGGACCAAATACGAGCAGTACTTC. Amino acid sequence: CASSEGTKYEQYF.

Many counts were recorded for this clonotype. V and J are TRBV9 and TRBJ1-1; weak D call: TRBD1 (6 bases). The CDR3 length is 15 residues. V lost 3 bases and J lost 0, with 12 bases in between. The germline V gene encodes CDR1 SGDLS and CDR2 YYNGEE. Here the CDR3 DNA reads TGTGCCAGCAGCGAGGGGGACGATTTGAACACTGAAGCTTTCTTT. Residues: CASSEGDDLNTEAFF.